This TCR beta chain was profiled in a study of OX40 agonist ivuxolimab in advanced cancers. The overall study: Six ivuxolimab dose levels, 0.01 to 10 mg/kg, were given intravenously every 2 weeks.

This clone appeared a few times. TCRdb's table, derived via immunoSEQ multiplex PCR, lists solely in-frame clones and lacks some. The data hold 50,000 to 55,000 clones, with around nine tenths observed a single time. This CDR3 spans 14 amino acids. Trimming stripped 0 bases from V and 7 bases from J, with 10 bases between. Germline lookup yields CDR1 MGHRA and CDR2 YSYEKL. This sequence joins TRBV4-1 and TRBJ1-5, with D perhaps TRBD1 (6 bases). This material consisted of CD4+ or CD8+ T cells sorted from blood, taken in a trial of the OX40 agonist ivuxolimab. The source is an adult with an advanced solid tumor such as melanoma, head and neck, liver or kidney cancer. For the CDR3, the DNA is TGCGCCAGCAGCCAAGATGGGGGCAGGCAGCCCCAGCATTTT. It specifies CASSQDGGRQPQHF.